This T cell receptor beta chain is drawn from a study of blood T cell repertoires in COVID-19. The CDR3 has 15 amino acids. Germline V gene lookup returns CDR1 MGHDK and CDR2 SYGVNS. The V segment lost 2 bases and the J segment 2 bases; nucleotides outside the gene matches: 4. Assay used: immunoSEQ multiplex PCR; TCRdb lists only in-frame clones, some missing. This table has roughly 100,000 clones, 87% appearing once. In this sample, this clone turned up once. The receptor's source is a woman between 45 and 65 years old with COVID-19, enrolled during active disease. The V and J genes are TRBV25-1 and TRBJ2-5, with 8 nucleotides matching TRBD1. What was sequenced was peripheral blood. This chain's CDR3 is CASSEIQGAQETQYF. CDR3 nucleotides: TGTGCCAGCAGTGAAATCCAGGGGGCTCAAGAGACCCAGTACTTC.